Below, 6 T cell receptor beta chains from the same sample are listed, as sequenced in a study of blood T cell repertoires in COVID-19. Some clones are missing from TCRdb's copy, which holds only in-frame ones; the method was immunoSEQ multiplex PCR. The sample shows a few hundred thousand clones, around 87% of them seen only once. Sequencing was done on a sample of peripheral blood. The receptors shown here come from a woman between 25 and 40 years old with COVID-19, enrolled during active disease.

This clone was seen repeatedly, ten times or more. This chain joins TRBV6-6 and TRBJ1-3, with 10 bases matching TRBD1. The CDR3 has 15 amino acids. Germline assignment: CDR1 MNHNY and CDR2 SVGAGI (reference sequence). The junction had 4 bases not matched to a gene; V was cut back by 5 bases and J by 3 bases. The CDR3 spells CASSRTGGYGNTIYF. The CDR3 coding sequence is TGTGCCAGCAGTAGGACAGGGGGGTATGGAAACACCATATATTTT.

Here the CDR3 reads CASSVVAEAYTDTQYF. The CDR3 region has the DNA TGTGCCAGCAGCGTAGTAGCCGAGGCATACACAGATACGCAGTATTTT. The rearrangement links TRBV9 to TRBJ2-3; D unclear. This CDR3 has 16 amino acids. The ends were cut back, 0 bases at V and 2 bases at J, with 13 bases in the middle. Per germline, CDR1 SGDLS and CDR2 YYNGEE.

This clone came up a few times. The chain employs TRBV30 and TRBJ2-1; 8 nucleotides align to TRBD2. The CDR3 extends over 13 amino acids. Germline V gene sequence: CDR1 GTSNPN, CDR2 SVGIG (reference sequence). The V and J ends lost 3 bases and 7 bases, in that order; junction bases with no gene match: 5. The CDR3 sequence: CAWRAAGVNEQFF. The CDR3 DNA is TGTGCCTGGAGAGCAGCGGGGGTTAATGAGCAGTTCTTC.

This chain connects TRBV2 to TRBJ1-2, with D uncertain. The CDR3 sequence is 13 residues long. Trimming pared 4 bases from V and 4 bases from J, leaving 10 bases between. Germline values: CDR1 SNHLY, CDR2 FYNNEI. The CDR3 nucleotides are TGTGCCAGCAGTGGAGGCAGCGGCTATGGCTACACCTTC. This encodes CASSGGSGYGYTF.

This chain uses TRBV11-2 with TRBJ1-3; D not resolved. Germline CDR1 and CDR2: SGHAT and FQNNGV. The ends were cut back, 5 bases at V and 0 bases at J, with 11 bases in the middle. This CDR3 has 15 residues. The CDR3 sequence: CASSLRLYSGNTIYF. CDR3 nucleotides: TGTGCCAGCAGCCTCAGGCTGTACTCTGGAAACACCATATATTTT.

The rearrangement links TRBV24-1 to TRBJ2-1; D is unclear. Germline CDR1 reads KGHDR; CDR2 reads SFDVKD. This CDR3 is 14 amino acids long. Trimming left V 7 bases short and J 6 bases short, with 15 bases between. The CDR3 region is CATSPGDVRNEQFF. DNA for the CDR3: TGTGCCACCAGCCCCGGAGATGTACGCAATGAGCAGTTCTTC.